One T cell receptor (beta chain) is described in this entry. What it binds is not known. The data stem from a study of cytomegalovirus exposure and HLA in healthy donors. The CDR3 runs to 19 residues. In germline, CDR1 is SGHVS, CDR2 FQNEAQ. V shed 5 bases and J 0 bases; nucleotides not matched to a gene: 14. General study findings and limits: In terms of immune exposure information, only CMV serostatus was available.

It was with 60 Vbeta and 13 Jbeta primers that the PCR ran. Measured with immunoSEQ multiplex PCR; TCRdb has only the in-frame clones, and not every one. The data show 120,000 to 150,000 clones, roughly 80% seen once. Sequenced input: PBMCs. This TCR was sampled from a male donor in good health and CMV-seronegative. The V and J genes are TRBV7-8 and TRBJ1-5, with 9 bases matching TRBD1. The CDR3 DNA sequence: TGTGCCAGCAGCCCAGCCTCGACAGGGGGACAATATAGCAATCAGCCCCAGCATTTT. Its translation: CASSPASTGGQYSNQPQHF.